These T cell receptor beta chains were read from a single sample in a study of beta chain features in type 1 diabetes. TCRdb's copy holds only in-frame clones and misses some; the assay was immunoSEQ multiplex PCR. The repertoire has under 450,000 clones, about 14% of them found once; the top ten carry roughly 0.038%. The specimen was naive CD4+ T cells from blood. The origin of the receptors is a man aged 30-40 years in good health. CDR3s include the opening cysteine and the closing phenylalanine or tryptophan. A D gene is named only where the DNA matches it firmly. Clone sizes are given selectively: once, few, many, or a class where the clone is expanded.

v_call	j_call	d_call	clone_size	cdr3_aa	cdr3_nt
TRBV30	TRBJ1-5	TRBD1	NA	CAWGQGSNQPQHF	TGTGCCTGGGGACAGGGAAGCAATCAGCCCCAGCATTTT
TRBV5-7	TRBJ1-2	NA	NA	CASSFWRYTF	TGTGCCAGCAGCTTCTGGCGCTACACCTTC
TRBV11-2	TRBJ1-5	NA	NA	CASSRGNQPQHF	TGTGCCAGCAGCAGGGGGAATCAGCCCCAGCATTTT
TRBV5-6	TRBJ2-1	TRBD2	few	CASSPGDYPDEQFF	TGTGCCAGCAGCCCCGGGGACTACCCCGATGAGCAGTTCTTC
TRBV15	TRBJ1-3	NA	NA	CATSRDLGFGNTIYF	TGTGCCACCAGCAGAGATTTAGGGTTTGGAAACACCATATATTTT
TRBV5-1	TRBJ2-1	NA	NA	CATSDWQGLYNEQFF	TGCGCCACCTCCGACTGGCAGGGGCTATACAATGAGCAGTTCTTC
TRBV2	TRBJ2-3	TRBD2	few	CASSLAGERTDTQYF	TGTGCCAGCAGTCTAGCGGGAGAACGCACAGATACGCAGTATTTT
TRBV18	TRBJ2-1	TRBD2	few	CASSPDLAGEQFF	TGTGCCAGCTCACCGGATCTAGCGGGTGAGCAGTTCTTC
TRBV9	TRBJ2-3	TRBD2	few	CASSAEGERGLSTDTQYF	TGTGCCAGCAGCGCGGAGGGAGAGCGGGGTCTAAGCACAGATACGCAGTATTTT
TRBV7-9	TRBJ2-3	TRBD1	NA	CASSSTGWGGDTQYF	TGTGCCAGCAGTTCGACAGGGTGGGGTGGAGATACGCAGTATTTT
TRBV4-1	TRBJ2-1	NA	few	CASSLIGDTNNEQFF	TGCGCCAGCAGCCTAATCGGGGACACCAACAATGAGCAGTTCTTC
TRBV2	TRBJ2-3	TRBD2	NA	CASRNWGGTDTQYF	TGTGCCAGCCGGAATTGGGGAGGGACAGATACGCAGTATTTT
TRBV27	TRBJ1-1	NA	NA	CASSLGMNTEAFF	TGTGCCAGCAGTTTGGGTATGAACACTGAAGCTTTCTTT
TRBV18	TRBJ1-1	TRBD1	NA	CASPRDRGYSTEAFF	TGTGCCAGCCCCCGGGACAGGGGGTATAGTACTGAAGCTTTCTTT
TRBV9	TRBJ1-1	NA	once	CASSSGQSNTEAFF	TGTGCCAGCAGCTCAGGACAGTCGAACACTGAAGCTTTCTTT